The sequence of this TCR beta chain was determined in a study of T-cell reconstitution after alpha-beta-depleted transplantation in children. In this sample, this clonotype turned up a few times. Construction of the TCRbeta library involved unique molecular identifiers. TCRdb passed the PCR reads through MiXCR, listing each CDR3 protein once. This table holds hundreds of thousands of distinct CDR3 sequences, about 10% found once. V lost 5 bases and J lost 7, with 12 bases in between. The CDR3 consists of 12 residues. The clonotype comes from a human donor who donated a stem cell graft to a child with acute myeloid leukemia. The sequencing here drew on PBMCs from the stem cell graft donor, taken from the stem cell graft. The chain is built from TRBV12-3 or TRBV12-4 and TRBJ2-7; no clear D. Here the CDR3 reads CASSPPAEEQYF. The CDR3 nucleotides are TGTGCCAGCAGTCCCCCCGCGGAGGAGCAGTACTTC.